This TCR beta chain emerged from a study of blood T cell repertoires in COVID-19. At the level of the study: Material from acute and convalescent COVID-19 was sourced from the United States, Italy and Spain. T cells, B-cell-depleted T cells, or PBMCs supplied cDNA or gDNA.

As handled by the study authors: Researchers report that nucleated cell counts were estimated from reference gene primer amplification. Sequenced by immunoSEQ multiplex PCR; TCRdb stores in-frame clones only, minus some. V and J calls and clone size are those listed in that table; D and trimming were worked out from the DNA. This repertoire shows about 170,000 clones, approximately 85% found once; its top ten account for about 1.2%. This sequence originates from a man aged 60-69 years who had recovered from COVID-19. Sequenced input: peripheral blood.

The CDR3, as DNA: TGTGCCAGCACCATCAACGGACAGGGAGGCCTTGGCTACACCTTC. Translated, it gives CASTINGQGGLGYTF. The chain is built from TRBV6-5 and TRBJ1-2, with 8 bases aligning to TRBD1. The CDR3 totals 15 residues. In germline, CDR1 is MNHEY, CDR2 SVGAGI. V trimming: 7 bases; J trimming: 7 bases; junction bases outside the gene matches: 14.